The rows below give T cell receptor beta chains drawn from one sample of a study of T cell repertoires in cytomegalovirus infection. No antigen is known for these receptors. TCRdb reprocessed the reads with MiXCR, giving one entry per CDR3 protein. Among a few hundred thousand distinct CDR3 sequences listed, more than 40% were seen once. Sequencing used cultured PBMCs, obtained from culture after CMV antigen stimulation. The receptors were gathered from a human donor in good health (CMV status not recorded). Some clones in this sample may be carry-over from other donors' samples. The CDR3 runs from the conserved cysteine through the conserved F or W. Each record gives: CDR3 protein, CDR3 DNA, V gene, J gene, D gene, clone size. The D gene is left open where the match is weak. Size is stated for part of the rows, as once, few or many counts, or as a class when the clone is expanded.

CDR3aa: CASSLLEDTQYF
CDR3nt: TGTGCCAGCTCACTACTTGAAGATACGCAGTATTTT
v_gene: TRBV18
j_gene: TRBJ2-3
d_gene: .
abundance: .

CDR3aa: CASSYAGTAYNEQFF
CDR3nt: TGTGCCAGCAGTTACGCCGGGACAGCCTACAATGAGCAGTTCTTC
v_gene: TRBV6-2/TRBV6-3
j_gene: TRBJ2-1
d_gene: TRBD1
abundance: .

CDR3aa: CAIRPQQGSGYTF
CDR3nt: TGTGCCATCAGACCCCAACAGGGAAGTGGCTACACCTTC
v_gene: TRBV10-3
j_gene: TRBJ1-2
d_gene: .
abundance: few

CDR3aa: CATTQAGTDTQYF
CDR3nt: TGTGCCACCACCCAGGCCGGCACAGATACGCAGTATTTT
v_gene: TRBV6-1
j_gene: TRBJ2-3
d_gene: .
abundance: few

CDR3aa: CASSSLGSGRIYEQYF
CDR3nt: TGTGCCAGCAGTTCCTTGGGTAGCGGGAGAATCTACGAGCAGTACTTC
v_gene: TRBV7-1
j_gene: TRBJ2-7
d_gene: TRBD2
abundance: .

CDR3aa: CASSGASGRPGQYF
CDR3nt: TGTGCCAGCAGCGGCGCTAGCGGGAGGCCAGGGCAGTACTTC
v_gene: TRBV7-6
j_gene: TRBJ2-7
d_gene: TRBD2
abundance: .

CDR3aa: CASSSTTGTANEKLFF
CDR3nt: TGTGCCAGCAGCTCGACTACCGGGACAGCTAATGAAAAACTGTTTTTT
v_gene: TRBV7-4
j_gene: TRBJ1-4
d_gene: TRBD1
abundance: once

CDR3aa: CASKGWGEKLFF
CDR3nt: TGTGCCAGCAAGGGCTGGGGTGAAAAACTGTTTTTT
v_gene: TRBV12-3/TRBV12-4
j_gene: TRBJ1-4
d_gene: .
abundance: .

CDR3aa: CASSLLNGGDGQYF
CDR3nt: TGTGCCAGCAGCTTGCTCAACGGGGGGGACGGGCAGTACTTC
v_gene: TRBV5-6
j_gene: TRBJ2-7
d_gene: TRBD2
abundance: .

CDR3aa: CASSVRGVYGYTF
CDR3nt: TGTGCCAGCAGCGTTAGAGGGGTCTATGGCTACACCTTC
v_gene: TRBV9
j_gene: TRBJ1-2
d_gene: .
abundance: .

CDR3aa: CASSSRDTTGELFF
CDR3nt: TGTGCCAGTAGTTCCAGGGACACCACCGGGGAGCTGTTTTTT
v_gene: TRBV19
j_gene: TRBJ2-2
d_gene: .
abundance: .

CDR3aa: CASSSAGGQGEQFF
CDR3nt: TGTGCCAGCAGTTCGGCGGGGGGGCAGGGCGAGCAGTTCTTC
v_gene: TRBV12-3/TRBV12-4
j_gene: TRBJ2-1
d_gene: TRBD2
abundance: .

CDR3aa: CASTEGRDWNYGYTF
CDR3nt: TGTGCCAGCACTGAGGGAAGGGACTGGAACTATGGCTACACCTTC
v_gene: TRBV6-5
j_gene: TRBJ1-2
d_gene: .
abundance: .

CDR3aa: CATSRAGQSYEQYF
CDR3nt: TGTGCCACCAGCAGAGCGGGACAGAGCTACGAGCAGTACTTC
v_gene: TRBV15
j_gene: TRBJ2-7
d_gene: TRBD1
abundance: .

CDR3aa: CASSYTPGETQYF
CDR3nt: TGTGCCAGCAGTTACACGCCGGGCGAGACCCAGTACTTC
v_gene: TRBV6-1
j_gene: TRBJ2-5
d_gene: .
abundance: few

CDR3aa: CASSVGDSLTDTQYF
CDR3nt: TGTGCCAGCAGTGTCGGGGACAGCCTCACAGATACGCAGTATTTT
v_gene: TRBV12-3/TRBV12-4
j_gene: TRBJ2-3
d_gene: TRBD1
abundance: .

CDR3aa: CASSLVGGKENEQFF
CDR3nt: TGTGCCAGCAGCTTGGTTGGAGGCAAAGAGAATGAGCAGTTCTTC
v_gene: TRBV5-4
j_gene: TRBJ2-1
d_gene: .
abundance: .

CDR3aa: CASSPSRDITGAFF
CDR3nt: TGTGCCAGCAGCCCGTCCCGGGACATAACGGGGGCTTTCTTT
v_gene: TRBV7-2
j_gene: TRBJ1-1
d_gene: .
abundance: .

CDR3aa: CAISESGQGETQYF
CDR3nt: TGTGCCATCAGTGAGTCGGGACAGGGCGAGACCCAGTACTTC
v_gene: TRBV10-3
j_gene: TRBJ2-5
d_gene: TRBD1
abundance: .

CDR3aa: CASSLINEKLFF
CDR3nt: TGTGCCAGCAGTTTGATTAATGAAAAACTGTTTTTT
v_gene: TRBV28
j_gene: TRBJ1-4
d_gene: .
abundance: few

CDR3aa: CASSFSGTEAFF
CDR3nt: TGTGCCAGCAGTTTCTCGGGGACTGAAGCTTTCTTT
v_gene: TRBV12-3/TRBV12-4
j_gene: TRBJ1-1
d_gene: .
abundance: many

CDR3aa: CASRGLAGIPVPGTQYF
CDR3nt: TGTGCCAGCCGCGGACTAGCGGGGATACCTGTCCCAGGGACCCAGTACTTC
v_gene: TRBV6-8
j_gene: TRBJ2-5
d_gene: TRBD2
abundance: .

CDR3aa: CASSLAGPPFTGELFF
CDR3nt: TGTGCCAGCAGCTTAGCGGGACCCCCTTTCACCGGGGAGCTGTTTTTT
v_gene: TRBV7-2
j_gene: TRBJ2-2
d_gene: .
abundance: .

CDR3aa: CASSYRVGSDNSPLHF
CDR3nt: TGTGCCAGCAGTTACCGGGTTGGATCGGATAATTCACCCCTCCACTTT
v_gene: TRBV6-2/TRBV6-3
j_gene: TRBJ1-6
d_gene: .
abundance: few

CDR3aa: CASSHGQGMVGGYNEQFF
CDR3nt: TGTGCCAGCAGCCATGGACAGGGGATGGTAGGTGGCTACAATGAGCAGTTCTTC
v_gene: TRBV7-2
j_gene: TRBJ2-1
d_gene: TRBD1
abundance: .

CDR3aa: CASSLVSGLYGGTQYF
CDR3nt: TGTGCCAGCAGCTTGGTTAGCGGTCTCTACGGGGGTACGCAGTATTTT
v_gene: TRBV11-2
j_gene: TRBJ2-3
d_gene: .
abundance: .

CDR3aa: CASSSGQGWAYEQYF
CDR3nt: TGTGCCAGCAGCTCGGGACAGGGTTGGGCCTACGAGCAGTACTTC
v_gene: TRBV7-2
j_gene: TRBJ2-7
d_gene: TRBD1
abundance: few

CDR3aa: CASSILGLAGTDTQYF
CDR3nt: TGTGCCAGTAGTATACTGGGACTAGCGGGCACAGATACGCAGTATTTT
v_gene: TRBV19
j_gene: TRBJ2-3
d_gene: TRBD2
abundance: .

CDR3aa: CASSVERGSNEQFF
CDR3nt: TGCGCCAGCAGCGTTGAAAGGGGTAGCAATGAGCAGTTCTTC
v_gene: TRBV5-1
j_gene: TRBJ2-1
d_gene: .
abundance: .

CDR3aa: CASSSKAVPGANVLTF
CDR3nt: TGTGCCAGCAGCTCAAAGGCCGTGCCTGGGGCCAACGTCCTGACTTTC
v_gene: TRBV7-8
j_gene: TRBJ2-6
d_gene: .
abundance: few

CDR3aa: CASSSPRPRYEQYF
CDR3nt: TGTGCCAGCAGCTCCCCCAGGCCCCGCTACGAGCAGTACTTC
v_gene: TRBV7-2
j_gene: TRBJ2-7
d_gene: .
abundance: .

CDR3aa: CAVGEPLHF
CDR3nt: TGTGCGGTCGGAGAACCCCTCCACTTT
v_gene: TRBV6-8
j_gene: TRBJ1-6
d_gene: .
abundance: .

CDR3aa: CASSHSSGTYNEQFF
CDR3nt: TGCGCCAGCAGCCACTCTAGCGGCACCTACAATGAGCAGTTCTTC
v_gene: TRBV4-1
j_gene: TRBJ2-1
d_gene: TRBD2
abundance: .

CDR3aa: CASSFGTGNTIYF
CDR3nt: TGTGCCAGCAGCTTCGGGACGGGAAACACCATATATTTT
v_gene: TRBV11-2
j_gene: TRBJ1-3
d_gene: .
abundance: .

CDR3aa: CASSLAAGLAVYEQYF
CDR3nt: TGTGCCAGCAGCTTAGCAGCGGGACTAGCGGTCTACGAGCAGTACTTC
v_gene: TRBV7-2
j_gene: TRBJ2-7
d_gene: TRBD2
abundance: few

CDR3aa: CASNGASGFYEQYF
CDR3nt: TGTGCCAGCAACGGGGCTAGCGGATTCTACGAGCAGTACTTC
v_gene: TRBV6-6
j_gene: TRBJ2-7
d_gene: TRBD2
abundance: .

CDR3aa: CASRPLGAQPQHF
CDR3nt: TGTGCCAGTAGACCCTTGGGAGCCCAGCCCCAGCATTTT
v_gene: TRBV19
j_gene: TRBJ1-5
d_gene: .
abundance: once

CDR3aa: CSARDPESNQPQHF
CDR3nt: TGCAGTGCTAGAGATCCGGAATCAAATCAGCCCCAGCATTTT
v_gene: TRBV20-1
j_gene: TRBJ1-5
d_gene: .
abundance: .

CDR3aa: CASSQLSQALGITEAFF
CDR3nt: TGCGCCAGCAGCCAACTCAGTCAGGCCCTTGGGATCACTGAAGCTTTCTTT
v_gene: TRBV4-1
j_gene: TRBJ1-1
d_gene: .
abundance: .

CDR3aa: CASSSMGHPGSGANVLTF
CDR3nt: TGTGCCAGCAGCTCAATGGGACACCCAGGCTCTGGGGCCAACGTCCTGACTTTC
v_gene: TRBV7-6
j_gene: TRBJ2-6
d_gene: .
abundance: .

CDR3aa: CASSEGRGKKRAYEQYF
CDR3nt: TGTGCCAGCAGTGAAGGTAGGGGGAAGAAGCGGGCCTACGAGCAGTACTTC
v_gene: TRBV6-1
j_gene: TRBJ2-7
d_gene: .
abundance: few

CDR3aa: CATSDLVSVDTQYF
CDR3nt: TGTGCCACCAGTGATTTGGTGTCCGTCGATACGCAGTATTTT
v_gene: TRBV24-1
j_gene: TRBJ2-3
d_gene: .
abundance: .

CDR3aa: CATLRGRDRPGTEAFF
CDR3nt: TGTGCCACACTCAGGGGCCGCGACAGGCCGGGGACTGAAGCTTTCTTT
v_gene: TRBV7-2
j_gene: TRBJ1-1
d_gene: .
abundance: .

CDR3aa: CASSYSSYYEQYF
CDR3nt: TGTGCCAGCAGTTACTCGAGCTACTACGAGCAGTACTTC
v_gene: TRBV6-2/TRBV6-3
j_gene: TRBJ2-7
d_gene: .
abundance: .

CDR3aa: CASTYQTANTEAFF
CDR3nt: TGTGCCAGCACCTACCAGACAGCGAACACTGAAGCTTTCTTT
v_gene: TRBV2
j_gene: TRBJ1-1
d_gene: .
abundance: .